The clone carrying this TCR beta chain was detected once. Its specificity is unknown. Donors consisted of healthy bone marrow donors. Donors sampled were nominally healthy, though unrecorded immune exposures were likely. This record belongs to a study of cytomegalovirus exposure and HLA in healthy donors. In the PCR, 60 Vbeta and 13 Jbeta primers were used. The method was immunoSEQ multiplex PCR; TCRdb's version includes in-frame clones alone and lacks a portion of them. The table includes more than 95,000 clones, about four fifths detected once. Study-wide results and limits: Later work found most CMV-associated TCR beta chains apparently HLA-restricted. In vitro checks showed that a few CMV-associated chains really do target CMV antigens.

The sample was PBMCs. The TCR was taken from a man aged 25 to 45 in good health and CMV-seropositive.

CDR3 nucleotides: TGTGCCAGCAGTCCCCTTTACGAGCAGTACTTC. Translating gives CASSPLYEQYF. This sequence joins TRBV28 and TRBJ2-7; D remains ambiguous. V was cut by 5 bases and J by 4 bases, with 6 bases left in between. The CDR3 has 11 amino acids. CDR1 is MDHEN and CDR2 is SYDVKM in the germline V gene.